Sequencing of this T cell receptor (beta chain) was carried out in a study of CD8 T cells in ankylosing spondylitis (dated by TCRdb to 2017 to 2019). In the study overall: To find TCR variants linked to disease, the study profiled T cell receptor beta repertoires in ankylosing spondylitis patients and healthy donors. The full study cohort comprised approximately 23 ankylosing spondylitis patients and approximately 100 healthy donors. Peripheral blood was sampled, and synovial fluid was also collected from ankylosing spondylitis patients. Overall study outcomes, separate from this receptor: Some motif variants had previously been reported in the synovial fluid and blood of reactive arthritis patients, which suggests shared mechanisms of disease initiation. Blood from ankylosing spondylitis patients appeared to be characterized by a TCR beta motif made up of under ten highly homologous amino acid variants. In peripheral blood, the disease-linked clones were found at relatively low frequencies and had a CD8+ phenotype. Significant enrichment of the disease-linked clones was reported in matched synovial fluid samples from ankylosing spondylitis patients.

Turning to this clonotype: It lacks a known antigen. The input lacks base qualities; no much larger clone sits a single base away.

The germline V gene (reference sequence) gives CDR1 as DFQATT and CDR2 as SNEGSKA. Spanning cysteine to phenylalanine, the CDR3 consists of 14 amino acids. Just CDR3 DNA is preserved here, 42 bases in frame from base 1. Trimmed from V: 5 bases; trimmed from J: 7 bases; junction bases lacking a gene match: 9. TCRdb shows the sequencer as Illumina HiSeq 2500. TCR beta libraries were prepared by quantitative 5'-RACE with molecular barcodes. As for how the authors treated the data: A new computational method based on a probabilistic model of VDJ rearrangement was used to identify disease-linked TCR variants. The raw public data were reprocessed by TCRdb itself: fastp quality trimming at Q25, MiXCR clonotype calling, in-frame beta chains only. When rows share a CDR3 protein, they turn into one entry using the most common DNA and genes. What appears here as the V and J calls and clone size reflects TCRdb's work, not the paper's. The sample table contains 200,000 or so distinct CDR3 sequences; only one count was recorded for about 20% of them. The ten largest make up around 4.7% of the sample.

Sequencing input: blood, either unsorted or a sorted T cell fraction (not recorded which). The clonotype was recovered from a male donor aged 5-30 years with ankylosing spondylitis or in good health (not recorded which). Donor details come from another sample of the same person, matched by shared clones. This receptor chain uses TRBV20-1 and TRBJ2-1; TRBD2 fits 9 bases in the junction. The nucleotide sequence is given as TGCAGTGCTGACCTAGCGGGAAAACAAAATGAGCAGTTCTTC. Protein translation: CSADLAGKQNEQFF.